This TCR beta chain is from a study of T-cell memory formation after mild COVID-19. With respect to this clonotype: Its matching antigen is unknown.

TCRdb re-called the 5' RACE reads through MiXCR, storing one row per CDR3 protein. The sample has roughly 310,000 distinct CDR3 sequences, about a sixth seen once. Study-level results: CD8+ contracting clones occupied EMRA, while CD4+ ones occupied mainly CM and EM.

The CDR3 spans 13 residues. Germline loops: CDR1 SGHRS, CDR2 YFSETQ. V was pared by 4 bases and J by 3 bases, with 1 base of the junction left unmatched. This chain links TRBV5-1 with TRBJ2-5; TRBD2 matches at 9 bases. Sequences were obtained from PBMCs or a T cell subset sorted from them (not recorded which). This receptor was identified in a young man who had mild COVID-19 (a few samples of this study predate the infection). Cell type and time point are not known. CDR3 DNA sequence: TGCGCCAGCAGCCGGACTAGCGAAGAGACCCAGTACTTC. Translating it yields CASSRTSEETQYF.